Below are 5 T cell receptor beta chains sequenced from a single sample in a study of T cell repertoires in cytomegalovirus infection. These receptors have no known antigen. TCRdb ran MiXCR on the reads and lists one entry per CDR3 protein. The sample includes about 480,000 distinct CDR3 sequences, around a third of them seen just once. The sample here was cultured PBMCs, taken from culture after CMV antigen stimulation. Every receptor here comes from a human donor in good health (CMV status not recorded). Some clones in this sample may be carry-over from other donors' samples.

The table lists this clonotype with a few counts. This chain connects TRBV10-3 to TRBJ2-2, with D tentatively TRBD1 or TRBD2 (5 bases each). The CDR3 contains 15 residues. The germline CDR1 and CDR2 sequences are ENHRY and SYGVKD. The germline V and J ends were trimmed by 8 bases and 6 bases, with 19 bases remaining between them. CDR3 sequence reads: CAIPLRDVSAGELFF. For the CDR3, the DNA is TGTGCCATCCCACTGAGGGACGTTAGTGCCGGGGAGCTGTTTTTT.

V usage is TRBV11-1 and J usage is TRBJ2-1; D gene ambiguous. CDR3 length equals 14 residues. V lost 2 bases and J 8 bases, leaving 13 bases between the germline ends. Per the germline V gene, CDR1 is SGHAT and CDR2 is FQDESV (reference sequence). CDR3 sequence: CASSLISRVHEQFF. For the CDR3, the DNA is TGTGCCAGCAGCTTAATTTCCCGGGTACATGAGCAGTTCTTC.

The CDR3 DNA sequence: TGTGCCAGCAGAAATCCGGGACAGGGCTACGAGCAGTACGTC. This sequence encodes CASRNPGQGYEQYV. The chain couples TRBV6-2 or TRBV6-3 to TRBJ2-7; 9 nucleotides agree with TRBD1. CDR1 is MNHEY and CDR2 is SVGEGT in the germline V gene. This CDR3 has 14 residues. The V and J ends lost 6 bases and 3 bases, in that order; junction bases with no gene match: 6.

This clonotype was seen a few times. CDR3 region: CASSLGLAGRQFF. The CDR3 DNA follows: TGTGCCAGCAGCTTAGGACTAGCGGGACGGCAGTTCTTC. The chain combines TRBV11-3 with TRBJ2-1, with 11 nucleotides matching TRBD2. Germline CDR1 is SGHNT and CDR2 is YENEEA. V was clipped by 1 base and J by 12 bases; unmatched bases: 2. This CDR3 comprises 13 residues.

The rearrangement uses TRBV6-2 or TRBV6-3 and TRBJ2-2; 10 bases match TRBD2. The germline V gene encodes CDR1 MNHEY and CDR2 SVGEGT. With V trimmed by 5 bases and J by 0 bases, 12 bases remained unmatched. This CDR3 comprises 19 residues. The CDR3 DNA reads TGTGCCAGCAGTCGAGATAGGACTAGCGGAGTAACGAACACCGGGGAGCTGTTTTTT. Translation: CASSRDRTSGVTNTGELFF.